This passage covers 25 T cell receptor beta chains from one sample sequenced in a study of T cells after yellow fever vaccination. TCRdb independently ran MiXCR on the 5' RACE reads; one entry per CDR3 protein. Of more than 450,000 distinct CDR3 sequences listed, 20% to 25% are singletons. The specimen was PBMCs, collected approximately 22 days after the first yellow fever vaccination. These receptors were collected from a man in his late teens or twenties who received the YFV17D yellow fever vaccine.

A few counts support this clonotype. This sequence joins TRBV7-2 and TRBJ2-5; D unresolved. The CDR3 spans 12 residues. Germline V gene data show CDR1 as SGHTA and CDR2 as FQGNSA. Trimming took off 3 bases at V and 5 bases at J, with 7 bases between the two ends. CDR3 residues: CASSFFPETQYF. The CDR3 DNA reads TGTGCCAGCAGCTTTTTCCCCGAGACCCAGTACTTC.

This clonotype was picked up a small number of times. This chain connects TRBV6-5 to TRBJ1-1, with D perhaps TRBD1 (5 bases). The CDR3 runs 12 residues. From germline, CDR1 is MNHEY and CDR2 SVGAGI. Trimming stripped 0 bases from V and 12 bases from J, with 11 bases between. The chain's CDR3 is CASSYSRGLTFF. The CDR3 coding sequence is TGTGCCAGCAGTTACTCGAGGGGTCTCACTTTCTTT.

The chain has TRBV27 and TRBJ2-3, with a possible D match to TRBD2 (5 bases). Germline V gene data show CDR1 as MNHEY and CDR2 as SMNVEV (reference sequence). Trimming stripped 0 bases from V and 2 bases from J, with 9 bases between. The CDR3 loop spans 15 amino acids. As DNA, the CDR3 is TGTGCCAGCAGTTTATCATGGGGAGACACAGATACGCAGTATTTT. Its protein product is CASSLSWGDTDTQYF.

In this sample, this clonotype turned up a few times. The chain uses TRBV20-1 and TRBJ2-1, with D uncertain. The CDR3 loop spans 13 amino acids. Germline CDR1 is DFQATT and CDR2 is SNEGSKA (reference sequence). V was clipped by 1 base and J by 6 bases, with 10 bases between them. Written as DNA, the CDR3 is TGCAGTGCTAGAGTGCCTGTCTCCAATGAGCAGTTCTTC. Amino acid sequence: CSARVPVSNEQFF.

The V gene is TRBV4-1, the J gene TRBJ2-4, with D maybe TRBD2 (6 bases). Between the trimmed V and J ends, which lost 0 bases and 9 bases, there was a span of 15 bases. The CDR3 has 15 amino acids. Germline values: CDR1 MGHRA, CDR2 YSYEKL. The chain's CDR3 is CASSQDPGVRGIQYF. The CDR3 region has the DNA TGCGCCAGCAGCCAAGATCCGGGGGTTCGTGGCATTCAGTACTTC.

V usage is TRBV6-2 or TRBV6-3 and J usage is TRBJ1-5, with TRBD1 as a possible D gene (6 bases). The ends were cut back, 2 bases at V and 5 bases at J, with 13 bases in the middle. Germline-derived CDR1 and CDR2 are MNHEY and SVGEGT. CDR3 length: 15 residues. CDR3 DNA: TGTGCCAGCAGTTACCTACAGGGTTTTCATCAGCCCCAGCATTTT. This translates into CASSYLQGFHQPQHF.

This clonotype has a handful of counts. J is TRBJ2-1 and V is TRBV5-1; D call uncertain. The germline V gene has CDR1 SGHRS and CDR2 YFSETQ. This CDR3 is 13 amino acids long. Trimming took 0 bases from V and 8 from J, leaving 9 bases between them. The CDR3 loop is CASSLGAGYEQFF. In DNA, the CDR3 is TGCGCCAGCAGCTTGGGGGCTGGGTATGAGCAGTTCTTC. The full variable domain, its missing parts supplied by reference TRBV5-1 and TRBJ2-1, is KAGVTQTPRYLIKTRGQQVTLSCSPISGHRSVSWYQQTPGQGLQFLFEYFSETQRNKGNFPGRFSGRQFSNSRSEMNVSTLELGDSALYLCASSLGAGYEQFFGPGTRLTVL.

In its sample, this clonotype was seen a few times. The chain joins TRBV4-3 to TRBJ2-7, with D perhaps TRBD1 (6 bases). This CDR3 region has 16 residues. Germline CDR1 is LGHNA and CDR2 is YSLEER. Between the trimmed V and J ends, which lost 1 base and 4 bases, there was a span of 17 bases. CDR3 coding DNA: TGCGCCAGCAGCCAAGGCTATTGGGACATATCTTACGAGCAGTACTTC. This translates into CASSQGYWDISYEQYF.

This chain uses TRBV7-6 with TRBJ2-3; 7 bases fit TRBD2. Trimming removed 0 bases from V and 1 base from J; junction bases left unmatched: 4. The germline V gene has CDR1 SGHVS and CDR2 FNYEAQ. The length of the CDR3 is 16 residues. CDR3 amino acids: CASSLAQTSGTDTQYF. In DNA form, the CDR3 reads TGTGCCAGCAGCTTAGCGCAAACTAGCGGCACAGATACGCAGTATTTT.

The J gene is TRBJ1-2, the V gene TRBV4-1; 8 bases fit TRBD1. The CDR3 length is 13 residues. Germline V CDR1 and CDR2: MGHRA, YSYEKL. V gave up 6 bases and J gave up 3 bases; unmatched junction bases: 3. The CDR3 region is CASRQGVYYGYTF. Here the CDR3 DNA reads TGCGCCAGCAGACAGGGGGTCTACTATGGCTACACCTTC.

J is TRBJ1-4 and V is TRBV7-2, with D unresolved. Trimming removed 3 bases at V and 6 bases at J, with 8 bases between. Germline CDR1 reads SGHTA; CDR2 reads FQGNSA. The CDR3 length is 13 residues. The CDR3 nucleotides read TGTGCCAGCAGCTTCGGGGTGGATGAAAAACTGTTTTTT. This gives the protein CASSFGVDEKLFF. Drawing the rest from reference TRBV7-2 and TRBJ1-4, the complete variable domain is GAGVSQSPSNKVTEKGKDVELRCDPISGHTALYWYRQSLGQGLEFLIYFQGNSAPDKSGLPSDRFSAERTGGSVSTLTIQRTQQEDSAVYLCASSFGVDEKLFFGSGTQLSVL.

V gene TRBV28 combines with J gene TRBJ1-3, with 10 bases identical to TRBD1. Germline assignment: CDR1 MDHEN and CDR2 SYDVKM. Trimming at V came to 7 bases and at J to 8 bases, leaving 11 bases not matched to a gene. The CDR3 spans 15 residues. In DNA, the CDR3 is TGTGCCAGCAACCAAGTGAGGGACAGGGGAGACACCATATATTTT. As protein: CASNQVRDRGDTIYF.

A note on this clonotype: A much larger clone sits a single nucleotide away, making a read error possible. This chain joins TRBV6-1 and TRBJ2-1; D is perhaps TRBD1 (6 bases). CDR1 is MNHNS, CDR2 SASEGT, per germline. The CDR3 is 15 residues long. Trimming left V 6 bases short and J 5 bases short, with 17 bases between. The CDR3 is CASSPNRESHNEQFF. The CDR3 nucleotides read TGTGCCAGCAGCCCGAACAGGGAGTCCCACAATGAGCAGTTCTTC.

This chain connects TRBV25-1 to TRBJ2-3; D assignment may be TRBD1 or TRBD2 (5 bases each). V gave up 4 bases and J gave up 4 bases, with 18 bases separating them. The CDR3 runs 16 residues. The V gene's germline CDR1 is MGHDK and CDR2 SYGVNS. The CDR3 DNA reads TGTGCCAGCAGTGGAGCTTTAACTAGAGGGGCAGATACGCAGTATTTT. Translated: CASSGALTRGADTQYF.

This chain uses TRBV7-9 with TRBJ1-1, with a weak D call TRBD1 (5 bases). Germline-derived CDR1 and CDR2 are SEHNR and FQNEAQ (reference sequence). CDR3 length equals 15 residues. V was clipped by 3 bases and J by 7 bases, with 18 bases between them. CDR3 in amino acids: CASSLGTGRTGEAFF. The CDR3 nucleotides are TGTGCCAGCAGCTTGGGCACAGGAAGGACGGGTGAAGCTTTCTTT.

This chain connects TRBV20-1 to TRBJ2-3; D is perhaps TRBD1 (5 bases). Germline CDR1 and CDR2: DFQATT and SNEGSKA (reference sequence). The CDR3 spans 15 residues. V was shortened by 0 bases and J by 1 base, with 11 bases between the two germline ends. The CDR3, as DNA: TGCAGTGCTAGAGATGTCGGCAGGGGCACAGATACGCAGTATTTT. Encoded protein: CSARDVGRGTDTQYF.

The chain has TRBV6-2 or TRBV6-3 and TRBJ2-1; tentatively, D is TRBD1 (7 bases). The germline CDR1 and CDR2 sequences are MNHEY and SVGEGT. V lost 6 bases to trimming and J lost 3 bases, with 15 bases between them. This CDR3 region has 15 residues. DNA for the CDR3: TGTGCCAGCAGGCGAGGGCAGGGGGGCTACAATGAGCAGTTCTTC. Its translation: CASRRGQGGYNEQFF.

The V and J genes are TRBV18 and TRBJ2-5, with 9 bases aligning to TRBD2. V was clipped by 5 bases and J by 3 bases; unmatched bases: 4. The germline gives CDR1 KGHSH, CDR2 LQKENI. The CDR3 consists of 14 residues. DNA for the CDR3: TGTGCCAGCTCAGAGGGACTAGCTAAAGAGACCCAGTACTTC. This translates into CASSEGLAKETQYF.

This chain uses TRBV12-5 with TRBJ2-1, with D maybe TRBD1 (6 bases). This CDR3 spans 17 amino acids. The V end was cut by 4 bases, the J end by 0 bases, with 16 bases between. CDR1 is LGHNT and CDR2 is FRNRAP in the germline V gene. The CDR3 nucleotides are TGTGCTAGTGGTTCCGAACTAACAGGGAGCTCCTACAATGAGCAGTTCTTC. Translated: CASGSELTGSSYNEQFF. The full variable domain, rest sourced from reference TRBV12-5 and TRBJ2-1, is DARVTQTPRHKVTEMGQEVTMRCQPILGHNTVFWYRQTMMQGLELLAYFRNRAPLDDSGMPKDRFSAEMPDATLATLKIQPSEPRDSAVYFCASGSELTGSSYNEQFFGPGTRLTVL.

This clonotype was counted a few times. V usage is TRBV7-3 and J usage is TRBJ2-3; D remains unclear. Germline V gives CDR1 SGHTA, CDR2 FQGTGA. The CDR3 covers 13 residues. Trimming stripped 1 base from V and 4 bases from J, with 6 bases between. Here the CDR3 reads CASSLRDADTQYF. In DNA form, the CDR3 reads TGTGCCAGCAGCTTAAGAGACGCAGATACGCAGTATTTT.

In nucleotides, the CDR3 is TGCGCCAGCAGCCAAGATACTAGCGGGGGGGCCTATTTGGAGACCCAGTACTTC. Its translation is CASSQDTSGGAYLETQYF. The chain uses TRBV5-1 and TRBJ2-5; TRBD2 aligns across 13 bases. Germline CDR1 reads SGHRS; CDR2 reads YFSETQ. V trimming: 4 bases; J trimming: 5 bases; junction bases outside the gene matches: 14. CDR3 size: 18 residues.

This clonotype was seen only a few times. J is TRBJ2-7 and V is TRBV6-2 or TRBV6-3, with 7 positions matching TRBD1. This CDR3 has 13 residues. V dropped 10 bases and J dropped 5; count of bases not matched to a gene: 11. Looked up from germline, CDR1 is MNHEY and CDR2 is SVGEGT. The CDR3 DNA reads TGTGCCACCTATCGACAGGGATCGGACGAGCAGTACTTC. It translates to CATYRQGSDEQYF.

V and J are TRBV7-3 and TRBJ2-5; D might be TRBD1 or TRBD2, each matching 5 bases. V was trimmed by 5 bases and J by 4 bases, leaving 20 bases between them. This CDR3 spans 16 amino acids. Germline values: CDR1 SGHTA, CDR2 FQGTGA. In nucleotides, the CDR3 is TGTGCCAGCAGCCCCTATGGGGACGGTTCGGGAGAGACCCAGTACTTC. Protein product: CASSPYGDGSGETQYF.

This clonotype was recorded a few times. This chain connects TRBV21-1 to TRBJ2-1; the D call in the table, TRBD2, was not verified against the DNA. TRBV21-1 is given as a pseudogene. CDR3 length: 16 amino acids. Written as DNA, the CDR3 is TGTGCCAGCAGCAAAGCTGCTAGCGGGGATTACAATGAGCAGTTCTTC. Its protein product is CASSKAASGDYNEQFF.

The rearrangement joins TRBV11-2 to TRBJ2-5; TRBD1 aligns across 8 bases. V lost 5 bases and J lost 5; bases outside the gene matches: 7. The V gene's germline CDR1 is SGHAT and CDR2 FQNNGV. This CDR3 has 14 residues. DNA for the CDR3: TGTGCCAGCAGCCCGACAGGGGCGCGCGAGACCCAGTACTTC. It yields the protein CASSPTGARETQYF.